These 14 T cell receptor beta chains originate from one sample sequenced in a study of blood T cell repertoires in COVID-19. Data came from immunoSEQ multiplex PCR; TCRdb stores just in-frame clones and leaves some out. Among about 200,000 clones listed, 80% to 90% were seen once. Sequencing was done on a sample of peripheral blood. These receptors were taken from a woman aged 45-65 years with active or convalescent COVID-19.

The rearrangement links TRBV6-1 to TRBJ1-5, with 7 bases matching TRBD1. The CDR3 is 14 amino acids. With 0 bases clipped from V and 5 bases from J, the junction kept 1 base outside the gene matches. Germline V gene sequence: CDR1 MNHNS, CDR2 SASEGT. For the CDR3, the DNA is TGTGCCAGCAGTGAAGCAGGGGGCGATCAGCCCCAGCATTTT. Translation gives CASSEAGGDQPQHF.

The CDR3 DNA follows: TGTGCCAGCTCACTAAAAGAGGGGGATGGCTACACCTTC. Translation: CASSLKEGDGYTF. The chain combines TRBV18 with TRBJ1-2; TRBD1 is a possible D gene (6 bases). V gave up 4 bases and J gave up 6 bases, with 12 bases separating them. Germline values: CDR1 KGHSH, CDR2 LQKENI. This CDR3 contains 13 residues.

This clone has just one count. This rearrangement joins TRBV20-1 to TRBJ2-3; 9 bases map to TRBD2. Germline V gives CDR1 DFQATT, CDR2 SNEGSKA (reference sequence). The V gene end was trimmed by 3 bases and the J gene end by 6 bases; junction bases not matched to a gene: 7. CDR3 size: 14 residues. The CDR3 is CSASKAGGPDTQYF. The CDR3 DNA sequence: TGCAGTGCTAGTAAAGCGGGAGGTCCCGATACGCAGTATTTT.

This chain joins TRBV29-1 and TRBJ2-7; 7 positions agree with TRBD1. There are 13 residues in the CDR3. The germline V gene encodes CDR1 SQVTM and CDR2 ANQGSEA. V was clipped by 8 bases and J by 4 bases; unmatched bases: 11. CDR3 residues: CSITGALRYEQYF. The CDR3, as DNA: TGCAGCATAACAGGGGCCCTCCGGTACGAGCAGTACTTC.

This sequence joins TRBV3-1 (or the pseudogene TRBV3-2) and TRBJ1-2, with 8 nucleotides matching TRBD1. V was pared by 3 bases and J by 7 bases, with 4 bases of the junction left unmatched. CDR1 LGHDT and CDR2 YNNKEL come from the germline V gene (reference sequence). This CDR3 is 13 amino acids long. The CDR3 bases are TGTGCCAGCAGCCAGCAGGGGGCACTTGGCTACACCTTC. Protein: CASSQQGALGYTF.

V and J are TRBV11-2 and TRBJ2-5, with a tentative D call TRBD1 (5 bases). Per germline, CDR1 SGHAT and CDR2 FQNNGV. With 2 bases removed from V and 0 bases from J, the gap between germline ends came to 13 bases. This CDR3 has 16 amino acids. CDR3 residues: CASSLMLGQYQETQYF. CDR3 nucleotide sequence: TGTGCCAGCAGCTTAATGTTGGGGCAGTACCAAGAGACCCAGTACTTC.

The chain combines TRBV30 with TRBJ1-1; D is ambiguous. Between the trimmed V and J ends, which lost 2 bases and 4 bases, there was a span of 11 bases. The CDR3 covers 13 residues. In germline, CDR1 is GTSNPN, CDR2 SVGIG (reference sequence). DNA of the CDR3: TGTGCCTGGAGTCTACAGCCCGGCACTGAAGCTTTCTTT. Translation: CAWSLQPGTEAFF.

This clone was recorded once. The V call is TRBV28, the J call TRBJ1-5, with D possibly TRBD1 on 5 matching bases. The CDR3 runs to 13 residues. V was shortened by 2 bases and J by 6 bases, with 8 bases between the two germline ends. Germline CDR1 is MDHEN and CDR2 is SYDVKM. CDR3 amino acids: CASSLGQGQPQHF. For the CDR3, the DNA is TGTGCCAGCAGTTTAGGCCAGGGTCAGCCCCAGCATTTT.

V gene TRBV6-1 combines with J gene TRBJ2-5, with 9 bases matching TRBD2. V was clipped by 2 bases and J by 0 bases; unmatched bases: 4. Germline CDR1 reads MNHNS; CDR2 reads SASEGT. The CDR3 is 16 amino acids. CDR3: CASSERSGGYQETQYF. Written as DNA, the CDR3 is TGTGCCAGCAGTGAACGCAGCGGGGGGTACCAAGAGACCCAGTACTTC.

CDR3 nucleotide sequence: TGTGCCAGCAGCTTAGGACAGGGGGAGGTCTTCTTC. Its protein is CASSLGQGEVFF. This chain joins TRBV11-3 and TRBJ2-1; 9 nucleotides match TRBD1. The germline CDR1 and CDR2 sequences are SGHNT and YENEEA. The CDR3 is 12 amino acids. V dropped 1 base and J dropped 16; count of bases not matched to a gene: 5. Drawing the rest from reference TRBV11-3 and TRBJ2-1, the complete variable domain is EAGVVQSPRYKIIEKKQPVAFWCNPISGHNTLYWYLQNLGQGPELLIRYENEEAVDDSQLPKDRFSAERLKGVDSTLKIQPAELGDSAVYLCASSLGQGEVFFGPGTRLTVL.

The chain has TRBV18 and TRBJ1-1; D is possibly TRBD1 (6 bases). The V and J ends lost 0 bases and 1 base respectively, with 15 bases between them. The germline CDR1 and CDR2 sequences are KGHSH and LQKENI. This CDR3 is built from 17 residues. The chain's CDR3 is CASSPPYLGARNTEAFF. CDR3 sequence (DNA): TGTGCCAGCTCACCACCGTATCTGGGGGCTCGGAACACTGAAGCTTTCTTT.

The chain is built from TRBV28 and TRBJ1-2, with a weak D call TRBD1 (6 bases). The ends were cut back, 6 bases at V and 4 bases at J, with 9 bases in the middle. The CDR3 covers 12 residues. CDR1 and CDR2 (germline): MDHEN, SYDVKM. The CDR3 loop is CASRSGAYGYTF. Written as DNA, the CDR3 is TGTGCCAGCAGGTCAGGGGCCTATGGCTACACCTTC.

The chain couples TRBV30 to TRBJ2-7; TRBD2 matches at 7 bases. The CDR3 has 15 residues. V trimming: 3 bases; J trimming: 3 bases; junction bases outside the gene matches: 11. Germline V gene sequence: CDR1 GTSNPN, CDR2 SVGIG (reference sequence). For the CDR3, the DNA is TGTGCCTGGAGGGGGCCAGGACTAGGATTCTACGAGCAGTACTTC. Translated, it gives CAWRGPGLGFYEQYF. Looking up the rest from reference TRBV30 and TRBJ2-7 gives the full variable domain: SQTIHQWPATLVQPVGSPLSLECTVEGTSNPNLYWYRQAAGRGLQLLFYSVGIGQISSEVPQNLSASRPQDRQFILSSKKLLLSDSGFYLCAWRGPGLGFYEQYFGPGTRLTVT.

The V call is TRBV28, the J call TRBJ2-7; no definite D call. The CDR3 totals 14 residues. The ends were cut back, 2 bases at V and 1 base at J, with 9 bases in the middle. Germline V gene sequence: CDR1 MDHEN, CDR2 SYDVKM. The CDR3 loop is CASSLETLSYEQYF. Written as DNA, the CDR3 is TGTGCCAGCAGTTTAGAGACACTGTCCTACGAGCAGTACTTC.